The 18 T cell receptor beta chains reported below all come from one sample, sequenced in a study of blood T cell repertoires in COVID-19. This table comes from immunoSEQ multiplex PCR, and its TCRdb copy is limited to in-frame clones, with some not included. The sample lists some 100,000 clones, over 70% occurring once. Input material: peripheral blood. These receptors originate from a man older than 75 with active or convalescent COVID-19.

V and J are TRBV19 and TRBJ1-6, with D hard to call. V dropped 0 bases and J dropped 10 bases, with 10 bases sitting between them. Per germline, CDR1 LNHDA and CDR2 SQIVND (reference sequence). The CDR3 is 14 amino acids. The CDR3 protein is CASSIENRHSPLHF. CDR3 DNA sequence: TGTGCCAGTAGTATAGAAAACAGACACTCACCCCTCCACTTT.

V is TRBV4-1 and J is TRBJ2-7; 8 positions match TRBD1. This CDR3 has 14 residues. Germline V gene data show CDR1 as MGHRA and CDR2 as YSYEKL. The J segment lost 3 bases and the V segment lost 4 bases, leaving 5 bases of the junction unmatched. Written as DNA, the CDR3 is TGCGCCAGCAGCCGCCTCGGACAGGGCTACGAGCAGTACTTC. This sequence encodes CASSRLGQGYEQYF.

The chain links TRBV7-8 to TRBJ2-5, with 11 bases matching TRBD2. This CDR3 has 19 amino acids. V trimming: 0 bases; J trimming: 0 bases; junction bases outside the gene matches: 9. Germline assignment: CDR1 SGHVS and CDR2 FQNEAQ. For the CDR3, the DNA is TGTGCCAGCAGCTTAGCGTTGATAGCGGGGGGGATGTACCAAGAGACCCAGTACTTC. Amino acid sequence: CASSLALIAGGMYQETQYF.

The chain links TRBV4-3 to TRBJ2-7; possibly TRBD2 for D (6 bases). Trimming cost V 3 bases and J 9 bases, with 15 bases left between them. Germline assignment: CDR1 LGHNA and CDR2 YSLEER. The CDR3 has 13 residues. The CDR3 protein is CASSQGRSDGQYF. CDR3 coding DNA: TGCGCCAGCAGCCAGGGGAGGTCGGACGGGCAGTACTTC.

The rearrangement links TRBV9 to TRBJ1-2, with TRBD1 identical over 10 bases. Germline-derived CDR1 and CDR2 are SGDLS and YYNGEE. V shed 0 bases, J shed 4 bases, and the junction held 9 bases outside the gene matches. The CDR3 runs 17 residues. CDR3 coding DNA: TGTGCCAGCAGCGTAGAATTGGGGACAGGGGAGGGCTATGGCTACACCTTC. It codes for CASSVELGTGEGYGYTF.

This clone was observed a handful of times. The chain combines TRBV30 with TRBJ1-2; TRBD1 aligns across 8 bases. Germline assignment: CDR1 GTSNPN and CDR2 SVGIG (reference sequence). The CDR3 is 16 residues long. Unmatched junction bases numbered 15, after V lost 5 bases and J lost 4 bases. The CDR3: CAWSHLDRVSFYGYTF. The DNA for the CDR3 is TGTGCCTGGTCGCATCTGGACAGGGTGTCATTCTATGGCTACACCTTC.

This sequence joins TRBV14 and TRBJ2-1, with D unresolved. Germline V gene sequence: CDR1 SGHDN, CDR2 FVKESK. V was trimmed by 0 bases and J by 9 bases, leaving 12 bases between them. The CDR3 is made up of 14 amino acids. For the CDR3, the DNA is TGTGCCAGCAGCCAAGATATGGGCATCGGTGAGCAGTTCTTC. The encoded protein is CASSQDMGIGEQFF.

The J gene is TRBJ2-7, the V gene TRBV5-4, with 9 bases matching TRBD2. The germline V gene has CDR1 SGHNT and CDR2 YYREEE (reference sequence). Trimming cost V 4 bases and J 6 bases; bases outside gene matches: 17. CDR3 length equals 17 residues. The CDR3 is CASSQELAGAPGGEQYF. The CDR3, as DNA: TGTGCCAGCAGCCAGGAGTTAGCGGGGGCCCCCGGCGGCGAGCAGTACTTC.

V is TRBV11-2 and J is TRBJ1-1, with a tentative D call TRBD1 (6 bases). This CDR3 comprises 14 residues. Germline CDR1 is SGHAT and CDR2 is FQNNGV. V lost 4 bases and J lost 10, with 19 bases in between. CDR3 DNA sequence: TGTGCCAGCAGCTCAGTGGGGGGGCTTCGGGTAGCTTTCTTT. It specifies CASSSVGGLRVAFF.

The chain is built from TRBV6-1 and TRBJ1-3, with D unclear. Per germline, CDR1 MNHNS and CDR2 SASEGT. The CDR3 sequence is 14 residues long. V lost 0 bases to trimming and J lost 11 bases, with 14 bases between them. DNA of the CDR3: TGTGCCAGCAGTGAAGCCCAGAACGAATCACCCATATATTTT. This translates into CASSEAQNESPIYF.

This chain uses TRBV2 with TRBJ2-2; 10 bases match TRBD1. V shed 4 bases and J 5 bases; nucleotides not matched to a gene: 4. This CDR3 is 15 amino acids long. CDR1 is SNHLY and CDR2 is FYNNEI in the germline V gene. CDR3 amino acids: CASSGQGAGTGELFF. CDR3 coding DNA: TGTGCCAGCAGTGGACAGGGGGCGGGTACCGGGGAGCTGTTTTTT. Looking up the rest from reference TRBV2 and TRBJ2-2 gives the full variable domain: EPEVTQTPSHQVTQMGQEVILRCVPISNHLYFYWYRQILGQKVEFLVSFYNNEISEKSEIFDDQFSVERPDGSNFTLKIRSTKLEDSAMYFCASSGQGAGTGELFFGEGSRLTVL.

This clone has only one observation. This sequence joins TRBV21-1 and TRBJ1-2; the table's D gene call, TRBD1, was not cross checked with the DNA. TRBV21-1 is deemed a pseudogene. This CDR3 is built from 11 residues. The CDR3 bases are TGTGCCAGCAGCAAAGTACAGGGAATAACCTTC. This gives the protein CASSKVQGITF.

The chain combines TRBV9 with TRBJ1-2; D perhaps matches TRBD1 (6 bases). The CDR3 runs to 14 residues. Germline CDR1 SGDLS, CDR2 YYNGEE. V gave up 1 base and J gave up 4 bases, with 11 bases separating them. The CDR3 sequence is CASSVTWDIYGYTF. CDR3 DNA sequence: TGTGCCAGCAGCGTAACGTGGGACATCTATGGCTACACCTTC.

The chain joins TRBV19 to TRBJ1-4; D unresolved. Germline V gene data show CDR1 as LNHDA and CDR2 as SQIVND (reference sequence). CDR3 size: 14 residues. Trimming took off 0 bases at V and 4 bases at J, with 6 bases between the two ends. The CDR3: CASSIEAGNEKLFF. The CDR3 coding sequence is TGTGCCAGTAGTATAGAGGCGGGTAATGAAAAACTGTTTTTT.

The rearrangement links TRBV10-3 to TRBJ1-2; TRBD1 agrees at 7 bases. The junction had 19 bases not matched to a gene; V was cut back by 10 bases and J by 5 bases. Germline CDR1 is ENHRY and CDR2 is SYGVKD. There are 16 residues in the CDR3. CDR3 sequence (DNA): TGTGCCACGGGGGACAGCCTTTGGGCCTTGGAGTATGGCTACACCTTC. Protein product: CATGDSLWALEYGYTF.

This clone came up once. Its ends do not fully match the called genes, so a read error is possible. The chain carries TRBV19 and TRBJ1-2; no reliable D call. Germline-derived CDR1 and CDR2 are LNHDA and SQIVND (reference sequence). This CDR3 region has 12 residues. CDR3 sequence: CASGGSIAGHTF. In DNA form, the CDR3 reads TGTGCCAGTGGAGGGTCAATAGCTGGCCACACCTTC.

The rearrangement joins TRBV10-2 to TRBJ2-3, with 7 bases aligning to TRBD2. After removal of 6 bases from V and 0 bases from J, the junction contained 3 bases not matched to a gene. The CDR3 totals 14 residues. Germline CDR1 WSHSY, CDR2 SAAADI. CDR3 residues: CASRVAGSTDTQYF. DNA of the CDR3: TGCGCCAGCAGAGTAGCGGGTAGCACAGATACGCAGTATTTT.

The chain uses TRBV4-1 and TRBJ2-5; D is ambiguous. Trimming removed 1 base at V and 5 bases at J, with 8 bases between. Germline loops: CDR1 MGHRA, CDR2 YSYEKL. This CDR3 has 13 residues. The CDR3 loop reads CASSQGGAETQYF. The CDR3 nucleotides read TGCGCCAGCAGCCAAGGCGGTGCGGAGACCCAGTACTTC.